A single sample gave rise to the 23 T cell receptor beta chains below, sequenced in a study of cytomegalovirus exposure and HLA in healthy donors. The PCR ran on 60 Vbeta and 13 Jbeta primers. Produced via immunoSEQ multiplex PCR; TCRdb's table is partial and in-frame only. The sample yields approximately 300,000 clones, about four fifths seen once. Sequencing used PBMCs. The receptors stem from a girl aged 2 to 10 in good health and CMV-seronegative.

Of note for this clone: Other nucleotide sequences from this sample produce the same CDR3. CDR3 nucleotide sequence: TGTGCCAGCAGAGACAGGGGTCAGCCCCAGCATTTT. It yields the protein CASRDRGQPQHF. The chain links TRBV6-1 to TRBJ1-5, with 8 bases that match TRBD1. The length of the CDR3 is 12 residues. Germline CDR1 and CDR2: MNHNS and SASEGT. V lost 6 bases to trimming and J lost 6 bases; unmatched junction nucleotides: 1.

This chain uses TRBV27 with TRBJ2-7, with D possibly TRBD2 on 5 matching bases. This CDR3 region has 14 residues. V lost 4 bases to trimming and J lost 0 bases, with 10 bases between them. The germline V gene encodes CDR1 MNHEY and CDR2 SMNVEV (reference sequence). CDR3 DNA: TGTGCCAGCAGTTCCTACGGGGACTCCTACGAGCAGTACTTC. Amino acids: CASSSYGDSYEQYF.

The gene calls are TRBV6-5 and TRBJ2-1; 8 bases are shared with TRBD2. Trimming cost V 6 bases and J 4 bases; bases outside gene matches: 8. Germline CDR1 reads MNHEY; CDR2 reads SVGAGI. The CDR3 extends over 15 amino acids. The CDR3 here is CASSRRGGRYNEQFF. The DNA for the CDR3 is TGTGCCAGCAGCCGACGGGGGGGCCGATACAATGAGCAGTTCTTC.

The gene calls are TRBV11-1 and TRBJ2-1; D might be TRBD2 (6 bases). CDR1 is SGHAT and CDR2 is FQDESV in the germline V gene (reference sequence). The CDR3 spans 11 residues. V dropped 6 bases and J dropped 13 bases, with 13 bases sitting between them. The CDR3 loop is CASRTGTLQFF. CDR3 sequence (DNA): TGTGCCAGCAGAACCGGGACTTTACAGTTCTTC.

The chain uses TRBV7-9 and TRBJ2-1; 8 bases fit TRBD2. V shed 5 bases and J 6 bases; nucleotides not matched to a gene: 9. Germline CDR1 SEHNR, CDR2 FQNEAQ (reference sequence). CDR3 size: 15 residues. CDR3 sequence reads: CASSPDGTSVNEQFF. CDR3 DNA: TGTGCCAGCAGCCCAGACGGGACTAGTGTCAATGAGCAGTTCTTC. Full variable domain (remainder filled in from reference TRBV7-9 and TRBJ2-1): DTGVSQNPRHKITKRGQNVTFRCDPISEHNRLYWYRQTLGQGPEFLTYFQNEAQLEKSRLLSDRFSAERPKGSFSTLEIQRTEQGDSAMYLCASSPDGTSVNEQFFGPGTRLTVL.

The sample holds one count of this clone. This sequence joins TRBV28 and TRBJ2-4; TRBD2 matches at 8 bases. The CDR3 runs to 16 residues. The germline V gene encodes CDR1 MDHEN and CDR2 SYDVKM. The ends lost 6 bases at V and 0 bases at J; junction bases unmatched: 7. CDR3 in amino acids: CASSRLLAVAKNIQYF. In DNA form, the CDR3 reads TGTGCCAGCAGCCGACTACTAGCGGTAGCCAAAAACATTCAGTACTTC.

The chain employs TRBV7-6 and TRBJ2-1, with D perhaps matching TRBD1 (5 bases). The V and J ends lost 6 bases and 5 bases respectively, with 11 bases between them. Germline-derived CDR1 and CDR2 are SGHVS and FNYEAQ. The CDR3 consists of 13 residues. The CDR3 DNA is TGTGCCAGCAGTTTCATAGGGGACAATGAGCAGTTCTTC. Protein: CASSFIGDNEQFF.

The chain couples TRBV11-2 to TRBJ1-3; D is possibly TRBD1 (5 bases). The germline gives CDR1 SGHAT, CDR2 FQNNGV. The CDR3 runs to 12 residues. V gave up 5 bases and J gave up 12 bases, with 14 bases separating them. In nucleotides, the CDR3 is TGTGCCAGCAGCGGCCGACGGGGGGTCATATATTTT. This translates into CASSGRRGVIYF.

The rearrangement uses TRBV27 and TRBJ1-2; 12 positions match TRBD1. Germline V gene sequence: CDR1 MNHEY, CDR2 SMNVEV (reference sequence). V shed 4 bases and J 6 bases; nucleotides not matched to a gene: 3. The CDR3 runs to 14 residues. For the CDR3, the DNA is TGTGCCAGCAGTTCGGGACAGGGGGCGGATGGCTACACCTTC. Encoded protein: CASSSGQGADGYTF.

The V gene is TRBV4-2, the J gene TRBJ2-2; 9 bases are a match to TRBD2. This CDR3 spans 16 amino acids. The V gene end was trimmed by 0 bases and the J gene end by 5 bases; junction bases not matched to a gene: 4. CDR1 and CDR2 (germline): LGHNA, YNFKEQ. CDR3 region: CASSQEGGRVTGELFF. The CDR3 bases are TGTGCCAGCAGCCAAGAAGGCGGGAGGGTGACCGGGGAGCTGTTTTTT.

This clone appeared a few times. This chain links TRBV2 with TRBJ2-7; maybe TRBD2 (5 bases). V shed 6 bases and J shed 2 bases, with 11 bases lying between them. In germline, CDR1 is SNHLY, CDR2 FYNNEI. This CDR3 is built from 13 residues. CDR3 DNA: TGTGCCAGCAGCGTACTAGTGGCCTACGAGCAGTACTTC. Translation: CASSVLVAYEQYF.

The V call is TRBV29-1, the J call TRBJ2-1, with a possible D match to TRBD1 (6 bases). CDR1 is SQVTM and CDR2 is ANQGSEA in the germline V gene. The CDR3 has 12 residues. V dropped 4 bases and J dropped 6 bases, with 10 bases sitting between them. CDR3 protein: CSVGAQGNEQFF. DNA for the CDR3: TGCAGCGTTGGGGCACAGGGCAATGAGCAGTTCTTC.

This clone was seen a few times. CDR3 in DNA: TGTGCCAGCAGCTTAGAAGCTAGCGGGGGGACCAGTCGTACGCAGTATTTT. Its protein is CASSLEASGGTSRTQYF. The V call is TRBV7-2, the J call TRBJ2-3; the match to TRBD2 covers 11 bases. This CDR3 contains 17 residues. V lost 1 base, J lost 8 bases, and 11 bases stayed unmatched. From germline, CDR1 is SGHTA and CDR2 FQGNSA. The whole variable domain, remainder taken from reference TRBV7-2 and TRBJ2-3, is GAGVSQSPSNKVTEKGKDVELRCDPISGHTALYWYRQSLGQGLEFLIYFQGNSAPDKSGLPSDRFSAERTGGSVSTLTIQRTQQEDSAVYLCASSLEASGGTSRTQYFGPGTRLTVL.

This chain joins TRBV5-5 and TRBJ1-1, with a weak D call TRBD1 (6 bases). Looked up from germline, CDR1 is SGHKS and CDR2 is YYEKEE (reference sequence). Trimming shortened V by 4 bases and J by 0 bases, and 16 bases separated the two germline ends. The CDR3 runs 16 residues. The CDR3 nucleotides read TGTGCCAGCAGCGCCCCCCCACAGGGTGTGAACACTGAAGCTTTCTTT. This codes for CASSAPPQGVNTEAFF.

This rearrangement joins TRBV5-1 to TRBJ2-1; 11 positions agree with TRBD2. The CDR3 is 15 residues long. After removal of 4 bases from V and 7 bases from J, the junction contained 7 bases not matched to a gene. Germline CDR1 and CDR2: SGHRS and YFSETQ. CDR3 in amino acids: CASSQPLAGENEQFF. CDR3 sequence (DNA): TGCGCCAGCAGCCAACCACTAGCGGGAGAAAATGAGCAGTTCTTC.

V usage is TRBV25-1 and J usage is TRBJ2-7; the D gene is possibly TRBD2 (6 bases). CDR3 length: 14 amino acids. CDR1 is MGHDK and CDR2 is SYGVNS in the germline V gene. V dropped 4 bases and J dropped 3 bases, with 13 bases sitting between them. Here the CDR3 DNA reads TGTGCCAGCAGTGTAGGAGGGTTGATCTACGAGCAGTACTTC. Translation gives CASSVGGLIYEQYF.

The chain recombines TRBV9 with TRBJ1-1, with no clear D. V dropped 0 bases and J dropped 11 bases, with 14 bases sitting between them. Germline V gives CDR1 SGDLS, CDR2 YYNGEE. The CDR3 runs to 13 residues. CDR3 loop: CASSVDPAGGAFF. DNA for the CDR3: TGTGCCAGCAGCGTAGATCCAGCAGGTGGTGCTTTCTTT.

The chain couples TRBV10-2 to TRBJ2-3; 9 nucleotides match TRBD1. Germline-derived CDR1 and CDR2 are WSHSY and SAAADI. This CDR3 is 15 amino acids long. With 5 bases clipped from V and 0 bases from J, the junction kept 3 bases outside the gene matches. The CDR3 here is CASSRQGESTDTQYF. The CDR3 DNA reads TGCGCCAGCAGTCGACAGGGGGAAAGCACAGATACGCAGTATTTT.

This chain links TRBV18 with TRBJ2-2; D is ambiguous. The V gene's germline CDR1 is KGHSH and CDR2 LQKENI. This CDR3 spans 17 amino acids. V lost 3 bases to trimming and J lost 0 bases, with 14 bases between them. CDR3 nucleotides: TGTGCCAGCTCACCCATAGCCCCGGCGGCGAACACCGGGGAGCTGTTTTTT. This sequence encodes CASSPIAPAANTGELFF.

This sequence joins TRBV4-2 and TRBJ1-6; D is unclear. Germline CDR1 is LGHNA and CDR2 is YNFKEQ. The CDR3 sequence is 17 residues long. The ends were cut back, 0 bases at V and 5 bases at J, with 14 bases in the middle. The chain's CDR3 is CASSQDGRARDNSPLHF. The CDR3 DNA is TGTGCCAGCAGCCAAGACGGGCGGGCTAGAGATAATTCACCCCTCCACTTT.

J is TRBJ1-3 and V is TRBV9; no clear D gene. Germline CDR1 and CDR2: SGDLS and YYNGEE. Trimming took off 2 bases at V and 0 bases at J, with 15 bases between the two ends. The CDR3 is 17 amino acids. This chain's CDR3 is CASSVERQPHSGNTIYF. Here the CDR3 DNA reads TGTGCCAGCAGCGTGGAGCGGCAGCCTCACTCTGGAAACACCATATATTTT.

The V call is TRBV6-4, the J call TRBJ2-1, with 8 bases aligning to TRBD2. The junction had 2 bases not matched to a gene; V was cut back by 0 bases and J by 4 bases. This CDR3 spans 15 amino acids. The germline gives CDR1 MRHNA, CDR2 SNTAGT. The CDR3 here is CASSDSTSGYNEQFF. CDR3 in DNA: TGTGCCAGCAGTGACTCTACTAGCGGTTACAATGAGCAGTTCTTC.

The rearrangement uses TRBV28 and TRBJ1-5; the D is unclear. The CDR3 spans 15 residues. The germline V gene encodes CDR1 MDHEN and CDR2 SYDVKM. Trimming removed 5 bases from V and 5 bases from J, with 16 bases in between. This CDR3 is CASSTPSRRDQPQHF. The CDR3 DNA sequence: TGTGCCAGCAGTACCCCTAGCAGAAGAGATCAGCCCCAGCATTTT.